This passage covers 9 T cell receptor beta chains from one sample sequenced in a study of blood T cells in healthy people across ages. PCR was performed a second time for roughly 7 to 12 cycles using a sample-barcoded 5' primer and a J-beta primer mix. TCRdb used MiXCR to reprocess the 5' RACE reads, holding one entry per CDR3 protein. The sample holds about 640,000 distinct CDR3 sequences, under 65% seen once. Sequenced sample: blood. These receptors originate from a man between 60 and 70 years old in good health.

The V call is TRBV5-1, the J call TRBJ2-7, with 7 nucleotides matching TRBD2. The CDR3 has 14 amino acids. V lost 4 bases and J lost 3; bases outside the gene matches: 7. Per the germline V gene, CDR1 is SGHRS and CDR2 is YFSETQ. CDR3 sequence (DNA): TGCGCCAGCAGCGCGACTAGCCCTTACTACGAGCAGTACTTC. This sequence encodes CASSATSPYYEQYF.

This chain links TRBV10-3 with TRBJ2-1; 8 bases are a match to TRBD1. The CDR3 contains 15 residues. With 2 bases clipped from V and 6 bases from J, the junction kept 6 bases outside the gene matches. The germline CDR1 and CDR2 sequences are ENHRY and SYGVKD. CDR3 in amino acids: CAISEGGQEGNEQFF. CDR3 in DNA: TGTGCCATCAGTGAGGGGGGACAGGAGGGCAATGAGCAGTTCTTC.

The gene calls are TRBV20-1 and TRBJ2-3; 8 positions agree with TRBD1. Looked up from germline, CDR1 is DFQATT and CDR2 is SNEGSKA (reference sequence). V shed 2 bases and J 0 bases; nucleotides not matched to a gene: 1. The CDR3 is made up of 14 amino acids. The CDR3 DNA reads TGCAGTGCTAGACAGGGGGCTAGCACAGATACGCAGTATTTT. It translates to CSARQGASTDTQYF.

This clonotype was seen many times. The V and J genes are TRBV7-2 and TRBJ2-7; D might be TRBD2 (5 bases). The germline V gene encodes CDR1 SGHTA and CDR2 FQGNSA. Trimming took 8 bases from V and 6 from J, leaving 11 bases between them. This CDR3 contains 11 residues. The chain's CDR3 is CASLASGEQYF. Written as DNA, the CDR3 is TGTGCCAGCCTAGCTTCCGGCGAGCAGTACTTC.

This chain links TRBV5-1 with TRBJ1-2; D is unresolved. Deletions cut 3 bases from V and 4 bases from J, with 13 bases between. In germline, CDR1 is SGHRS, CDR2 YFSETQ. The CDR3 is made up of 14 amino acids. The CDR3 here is CASSSQDGSYGYTF. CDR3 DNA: TGCGCCAGCAGCTCCCAAGACGGTAGCTATGGCTACACCTTC.

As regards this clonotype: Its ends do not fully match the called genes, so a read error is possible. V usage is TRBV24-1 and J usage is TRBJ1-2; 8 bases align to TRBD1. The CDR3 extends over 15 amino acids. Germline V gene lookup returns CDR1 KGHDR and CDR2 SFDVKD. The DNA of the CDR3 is TGTGTCACCAGTGAGGGGGACAGGCCTAACTATGGCTACACCTTC. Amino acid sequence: CVTSEGDRPNYGYTF.

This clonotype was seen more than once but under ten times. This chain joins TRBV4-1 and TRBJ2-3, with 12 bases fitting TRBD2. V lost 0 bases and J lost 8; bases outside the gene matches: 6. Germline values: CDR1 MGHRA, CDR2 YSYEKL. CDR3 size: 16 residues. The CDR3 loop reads CASSQEGLAGGPTQYF. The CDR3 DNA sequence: TGCGCCAGCAGCCAAGAAGGGCTAGCGGGGGGGCCTACGCAGTATTTT.

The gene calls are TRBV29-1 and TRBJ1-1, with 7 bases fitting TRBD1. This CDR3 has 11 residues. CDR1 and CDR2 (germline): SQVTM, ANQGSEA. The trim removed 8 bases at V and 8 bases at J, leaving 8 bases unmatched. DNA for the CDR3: TGCAGCACCAAGGGGGCAGGGGAAGCTTTCTTT. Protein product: CSTKGAGEAFF.

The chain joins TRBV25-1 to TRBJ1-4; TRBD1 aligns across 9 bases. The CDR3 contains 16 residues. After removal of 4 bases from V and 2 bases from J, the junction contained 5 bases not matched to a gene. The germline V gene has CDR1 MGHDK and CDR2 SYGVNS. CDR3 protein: CASSGPDRGTNEKLFF. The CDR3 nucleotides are TGTGCCAGCAGTGGCCCCGACAGGGGGACTAATGAAAAACTGTTTTTT.